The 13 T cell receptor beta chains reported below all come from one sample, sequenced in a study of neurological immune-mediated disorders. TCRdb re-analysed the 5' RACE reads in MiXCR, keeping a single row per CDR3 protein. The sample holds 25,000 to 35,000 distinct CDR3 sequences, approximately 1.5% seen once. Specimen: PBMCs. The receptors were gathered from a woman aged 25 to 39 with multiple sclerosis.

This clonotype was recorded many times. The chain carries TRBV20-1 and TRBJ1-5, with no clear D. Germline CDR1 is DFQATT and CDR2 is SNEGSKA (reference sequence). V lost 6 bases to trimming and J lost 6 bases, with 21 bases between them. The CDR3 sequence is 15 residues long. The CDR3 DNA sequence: TGCAGTGCCCATCGGCCAGGTGGCGCCGCTCAGCCCCAGCATTTT. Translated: CSAHRPGGAAQPQHF.

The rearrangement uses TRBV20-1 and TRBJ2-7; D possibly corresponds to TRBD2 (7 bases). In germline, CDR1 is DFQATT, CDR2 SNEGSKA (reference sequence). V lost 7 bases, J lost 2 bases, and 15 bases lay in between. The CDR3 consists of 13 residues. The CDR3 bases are TGCAGTGAGAGGCGGGGGCCTACCTACGAGCAGTACTTC. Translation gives CSERRGPTYEQYF.

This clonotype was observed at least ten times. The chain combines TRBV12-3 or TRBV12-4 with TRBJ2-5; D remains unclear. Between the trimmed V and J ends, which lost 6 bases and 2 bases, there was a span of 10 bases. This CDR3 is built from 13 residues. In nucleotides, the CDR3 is TGTGCCAGCAGCCTCGCACATCAAGAGACCCAGTACTTC. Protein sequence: CASSLAHQETQYF.

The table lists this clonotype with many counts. The CDR3 spells CSAPGLALPEQFF. The DNA for the CDR3 is TGCAGCGCACCGGGACTAGCTCTCCCTGAGCAGTTCTTC. V and J are TRBV29-1 and TRBJ2-1, with TRBD2 identical over 9 bases. The CDR3 spans 13 residues. Per the germline V gene, CDR1 is SQVTM and CDR2 is ANQGSEA. Trimming removed 7 bases from V and 9 bases from J; junction bases left unmatched: 10.

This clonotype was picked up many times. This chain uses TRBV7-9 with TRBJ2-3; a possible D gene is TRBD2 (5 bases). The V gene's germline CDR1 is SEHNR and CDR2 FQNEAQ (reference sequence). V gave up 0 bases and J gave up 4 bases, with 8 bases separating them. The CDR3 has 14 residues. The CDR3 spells CASSLAGEADTQYF. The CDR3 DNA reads TGTGCCAGCAGCTTAGCCGGGGAAGCAGATACGCAGTATTTT.

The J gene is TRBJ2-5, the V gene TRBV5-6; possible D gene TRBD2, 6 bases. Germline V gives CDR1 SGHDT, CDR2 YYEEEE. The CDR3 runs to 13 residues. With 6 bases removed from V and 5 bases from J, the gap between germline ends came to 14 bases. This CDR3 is CASNPGRRETQYF. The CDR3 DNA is TGTGCCAGCAACCCTGGGAGGCGGGAGACCCAGTACTTC. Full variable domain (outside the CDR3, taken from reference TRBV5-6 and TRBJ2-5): DAGVTQSPTHLIKTRGQQVTLRCSPKSGHDTVSWYQQALGQGPQFIFQYYEEEERQRGNFPDRFSGHQFPNYSSELNVNALLLGDSALYLCASNPGRRETQYFGPGTRLLVL.

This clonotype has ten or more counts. The CDR3 DNA is TGTGCCAGCAGCTACCGTCCAGTGGGAACAGGGGGGGACACTGAAGCTTTCTTT. Protein product: CASSYRPVGTGGDTEAFF. The chain has TRBV7-2 and TRBJ1-1; 8 nucleotides align to TRBD1. V gave up 4 bases and J gave up 3 bases; unmatched junction bases: 16. The CDR3 sequence is 18 residues long. Germline CDR1 SGHTA, CDR2 FQGNSA.

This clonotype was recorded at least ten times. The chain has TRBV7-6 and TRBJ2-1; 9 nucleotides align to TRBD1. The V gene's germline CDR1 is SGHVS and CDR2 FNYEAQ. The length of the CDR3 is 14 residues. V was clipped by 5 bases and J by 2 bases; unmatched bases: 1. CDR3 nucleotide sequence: TGTGCCAGCAGCCGACAGGGGGCCTACAATGAGCAGTTCTTC. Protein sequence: CASSRQGAYNEQFF.

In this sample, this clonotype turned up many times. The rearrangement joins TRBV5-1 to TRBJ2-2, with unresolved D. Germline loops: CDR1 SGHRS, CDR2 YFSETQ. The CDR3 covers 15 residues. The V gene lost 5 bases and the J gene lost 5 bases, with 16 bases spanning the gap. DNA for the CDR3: TGCGCCAGCAGGGTCCGAGGATCGGAAACCGGGGAGCTGTTTTTT. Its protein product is CASRVRGSETGELFF.

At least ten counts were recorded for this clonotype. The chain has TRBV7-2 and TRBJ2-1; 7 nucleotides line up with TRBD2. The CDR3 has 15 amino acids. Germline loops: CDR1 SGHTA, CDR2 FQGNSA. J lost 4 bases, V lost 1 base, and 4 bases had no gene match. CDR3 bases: TGTGCCAGCAGCTTAGACGGGGGGAAATACAATGAGCAGTTCTTC. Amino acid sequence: CASSLDGGKYNEQFF.

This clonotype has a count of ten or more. The CDR3 DNA follows: TGCGCCAGCAGCTTGGCGCCAGCGGGGACTCCCAATGAGCAGTTCTTC. Residues: CASSLAPAGTPNEQFF. The chain is built from TRBV5-1 and TRBJ2-1, with 7 bases aligning to TRBD2. Germline loops: CDR1 SGHRS, CDR2 YFSETQ. CDR3 length: 16 residues. Trimming at V came to 0 bases and at J to 6 bases, leaving 9 bases not matched to a gene.

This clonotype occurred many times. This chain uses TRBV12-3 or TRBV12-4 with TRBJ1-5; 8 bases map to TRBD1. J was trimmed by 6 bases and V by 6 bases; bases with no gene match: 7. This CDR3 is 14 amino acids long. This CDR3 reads CASSLQGEVQPQHF. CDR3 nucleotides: TGTGCCAGCAGCCTACAGGGGGAGGTTCAGCCCCAGCATTTT.

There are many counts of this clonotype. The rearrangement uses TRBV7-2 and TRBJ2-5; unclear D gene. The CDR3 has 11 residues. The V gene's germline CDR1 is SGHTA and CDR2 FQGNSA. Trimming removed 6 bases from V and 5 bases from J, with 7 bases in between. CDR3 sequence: CASSSRETQYF. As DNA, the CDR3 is TGTGCCAGCAGTTCGAGGGAGACCCAGTACTTC.